This T cell receptor beta chain originates from a study of blood T cells in healthy people across ages (dated by TCRdb to 2014 to 2015). Concerning the study at large: In model experiments, template switching captured about one uniquely barcoded TCR beta cDNA molecule for every two T cells. Using deep sequencing normalized with unique cDNA molecular identifiers, the study measured how TCR beta repertoire diversity changes with age. The donors were divided into four age groups: young (average around 15 years), middle-aged (over 35), aged (about 60) and long-lived (around 80). To avoid experimental bias, donors of different ages were randomly spread across the sequencing lanes. The study analyzed two additional independent replicas of 1 million unique cDNA reads from the same blood draw for two donors, one aged 18 to 30 and one aged 80 or older.

This clonotype was seen once. Its specific antigen is unknown. Base qualities are missing; no much larger clone stands one base away. A single read offers scant evidence. Receptor amplification or capture employed 5' RACE. Sequencing used an Illumina HiSeq 2500. A second PCR of roughly 7 to 12 cycles was run with a J-beta primer mix and a sample-barcoded 5' primer. A template-switch 5' adaptor carrying 12 random nucleotides introduced a unique molecular identifier onto each TCR beta cDNA molecule. At least 2.5 million CDR3-containing paired-end reads were obtained from each sample. First-strand cDNA was synthesized from all RNA with the Mint cDNA synthesis kit, primed by a TRBC-specific oligonucleotide. All cDNA was treated with uracil-DNA glycosylase and then went through a first 18-cycle PCR with the universal primers M1SS and BC2_uni_R. The study's own analysis went as follows. Normalization of each sample was performed by random selection of 1 million high-quality reads, each carrying a distinct molecular identifier. Instead of being binned into consensus sequences, reads with shared molecular identifiers were discarded. MiTCR, run with a Q25 quality threshold and the strictest error-elimination algorithm, handled CDR3 identification, clonotype clustering and error correction. A nonparametric unseen species model with Euler transformation was used to estimate a lower bound on total TCR beta diversity. TCRdb handled the public reads itself, with Q25 trimming in fastp and clone calling in MiXCR, and kept productive beta chains. Rows are combined by CDR3 protein, so each entry shows the most common genes and DNA. TCRdb assigned the V and J calls; the authors' analysis was not used. Present in this sample are approximately 670,000 distinct CDR3 sequences, around 43% of which were seen just once. Approximately 29% of the sample rests with the top ten.

Systemically healthy Caucasian individuals from Russia, 35 to 40 in total and aged about 6 to 95 years, were included as donors. Each donor gave around 9.9 milliliters of peripheral blood, collected into EDTA-treated Vacutainer tubes. Ficoll-Paque density-gradient centrifugation was used to isolate PBMCs, with at least 6.5 million per sample. Total RNA, at least 6 micrograms per sample, was extracted from PBMCs with Trizol reagent. For every donor, an aliquot of PBMCs went through flow cytometry to measure the percentages of naive CD45RAhigh/CD27high T cells. On the study overall, not on this receptor specifically: Compared with the aged group, more naive CD4+ T cells, fewer expanded clones and increased TCR diversity were shown by the long-lived group, suggesting age selection. Observed TCR beta diversity per million T cells fell roughly linearly with age, and a significant reduction was already apparent by age about 43. Conclusive comparison of naive and antigen-experienced compartments was prevented by the profiling of bulk unsorted PBMCs. Because the CMV infection status of the donors was unknown, age-related changes in expanded clonotypes may potentially have been confounded. Estimates of total diversity based on one million sequenced T cells were regarded as lower bounds and as underestimates. Observed TCR beta diversity correlated strongly with the percentage of naive T cells measured by flow cytometry.

The germline V end is reduced by 4 bases and the J end by 5 bases; junction bases left unmatched: 7. The CDR3 starts with the cysteine, ends with the phenylalanine, and has 14 residues. Of all the DNA, just the CDR3 is kept, 42 bases in frame from base 1. In the germline V gene, CDR1 corresponds to MNHEY and CDR2 to SVGAGI. The clonotype originates from an elderly man in good health. The chain is assembled from TRBV6-5 and TRBJ1-2; 7 bases in the middle match TRBD1. Material: blood. The CDR3 reads CASSLGATGYGYTF. The DNA is as follows: TGTGCCAGCAGTTTGGGGGCGACAGGGTATGGCTACACCTTC.